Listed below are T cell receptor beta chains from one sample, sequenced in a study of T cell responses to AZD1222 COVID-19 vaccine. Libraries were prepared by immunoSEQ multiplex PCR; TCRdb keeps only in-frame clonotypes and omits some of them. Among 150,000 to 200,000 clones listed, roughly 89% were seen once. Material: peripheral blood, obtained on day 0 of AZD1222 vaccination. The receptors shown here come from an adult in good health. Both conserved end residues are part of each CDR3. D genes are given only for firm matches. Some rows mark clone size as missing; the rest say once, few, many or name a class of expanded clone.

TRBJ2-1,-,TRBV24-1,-,CATSRGFPYNEQFF,TGTGCCACCAGTAGGGGCTTCCCTTACAATGAGCAGTTCTTC
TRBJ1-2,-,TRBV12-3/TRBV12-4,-,CASSLNVGSGYTF,TGTGCCAGCAGTTTAAACGTGGGGAGTGGCTACACCTTC
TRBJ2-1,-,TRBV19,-,CASAQTDRTNEQFF,TGTGCCAGTGCACAAACTGACAGAACCAATGAGCAGTTCTTC
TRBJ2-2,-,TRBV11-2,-,CASSLRGSDTGELFF,TGTGCCAGCAGCTTGAGGGGATCTGACACCGGGGAGCTGTTTTTT
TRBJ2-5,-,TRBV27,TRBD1,CASSPGTGRRTQYF,TGTGCCAGCAGTCCTGGGACAGGGAGACGGACCCAGTACTTC
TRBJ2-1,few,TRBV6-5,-,CASSYSTAYEQFF,TGTGCCAGCAGTTACTCGACAGCCTATGAGCAGTTCTTC
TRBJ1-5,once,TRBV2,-,CASSATRVGQPQHF,TGTGCCAGCAGTGCTACCCGGGTGGGACAGCCCCAGCATTTT
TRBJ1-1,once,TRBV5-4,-,CASSFGKGVGMGTEAFF,TGTGCCAGCAGCTTCGGCAAGGGGGTTGGGATGGGGACTGAAGCTTTCTTT
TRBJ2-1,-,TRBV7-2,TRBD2,CASSLGLAADLGDEQFF,TGTGCCAGCAGCCTCGGACTAGCGGCGGATCTTGGGGATGAGCAGTTCTTC
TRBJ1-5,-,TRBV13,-,CASSQAGNQPQHF,TGTGCCAGCAGCCAAGCGGGCAATCAGCCCCAGCATTTT
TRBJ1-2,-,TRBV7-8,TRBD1,CASRPQGVWYGYTF,TGTGCCAGCAGGCCACAGGGGGTTTGGTATGGCTACACCTTC
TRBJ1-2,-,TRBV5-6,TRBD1,CASSSRLRDSYNYGYTF,TGTGCCAGCAGCAGTCGACTACGGGACAGTTATAACTATGGCTACACCTTC
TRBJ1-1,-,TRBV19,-,CASRSFRGSTEAFF,TGTGCCAGTAGATCCTTTAGAGGGTCCACTGAAGCTTTCTTT
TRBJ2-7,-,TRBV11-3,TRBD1,CASSRTGDTYEQYF,TGTGCCAGCAGCCGGACAGGGGACACCTACGAGCAGTACTTC
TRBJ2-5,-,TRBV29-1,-,CSARMPGLKETQYF,TGCAGCGCAAGAATGCCGGGACTGAAAGAGACCCAGTACTTC
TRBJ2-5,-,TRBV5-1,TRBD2,CASSTGLALKTQYF,TGCGCCAGCAGCACGGGACTAGCTTTGAAGACCCAGTACTTC
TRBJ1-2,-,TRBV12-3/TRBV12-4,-,CASSLRGGYTF,TGTGCCAGCAGTTTGAGAGGGGGCTACACCTTC
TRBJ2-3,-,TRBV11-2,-,CASSLDRQGTDTQYF,TGTGCCAGCAGCTTAGATCGGCAGGGCACAGATACGCAGTATTTT
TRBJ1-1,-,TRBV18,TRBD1,CASSPIGTADTEAFF,TGTGCCAGCTCACCGATCGGGACAGCAGATACTGAAGCTTTCTTT
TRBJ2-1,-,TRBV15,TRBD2,CATSRGASAGGPNEQFF,TGTGCCACCAGCAGAGGGGCCTCCGCGGGGGGGCCCAATGAGCAGTTCTTC
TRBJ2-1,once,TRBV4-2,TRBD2,CASSPGLAAYNEQFF,TGTGCCAGCAGCCCCGGACTAGCGGCATACAATGAGCAGTTCTTC
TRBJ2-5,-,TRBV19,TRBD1,CASSIRRLGGLGVQETQYF,TGTGCCAGTAGTATTAGGCGGTTAGGGGGCCTCGGAGTCCAAGAGACCCAGTACTTC
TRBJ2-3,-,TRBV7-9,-,CASSEGSTDTQYF,TGTGCCAGCAGCGAAGGTTCAACAGATACGCAGTATTTT
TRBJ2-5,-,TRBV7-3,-,CASSLNPDNLGETQYF,TGTGCCAGCAGCTTAAATCCCGATAACCTCGGTGAGACCCAGTACTTC
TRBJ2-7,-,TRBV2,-,CASSPNYEQYF,TGTGCCAGCAGCCCTAACTACGAGCAGTACTTC
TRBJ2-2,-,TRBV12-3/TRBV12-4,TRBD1,CASSHRGGELFF,TGTGCCAGCAGCCACAGGGGAGGGGAGCTGTTTTTT
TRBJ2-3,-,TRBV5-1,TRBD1,CASSLADRGLGSTDTQYF,TGCGCCAGCAGCTTGGCAGACAGGGGGCTGGGGAGCACAGATACGCAGTATTTT
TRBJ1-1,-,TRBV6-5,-,CASRPAGFVNTEAFF,TGTGCCAGCAGGCCGGCCGGGTTCGTGAACACTGAAGCTTTCTTT
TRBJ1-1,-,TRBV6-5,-,CASMGRRSTEAFF,TGTGCCAGCATGGGGAGGAGGAGCACTGAAGCTTTCTTT
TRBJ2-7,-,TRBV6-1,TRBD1,CASSEWDRGPYEQYF,TGTGCCAGCAGTGAATGGGACAGGGGGCCCTACGAGCAGTACTTC
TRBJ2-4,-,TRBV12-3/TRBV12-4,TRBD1,CATLTGAKNIQYF,TGTGCCACCTTGACAGGGGCCAAAAACATTCAGTACTTC
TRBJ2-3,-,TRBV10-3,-,CAIKGRGEGVTDTQYF,TGTGCCATCAAAGGCAGGGGAGAGGGAGTTACAGATACGCAGTATTTT
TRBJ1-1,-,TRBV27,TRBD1,CASRQGAPLNTEAFF,TGTGCCAGCAGACAGGGGGCGCCTCTGAACACTGAAGCTTTCTTT
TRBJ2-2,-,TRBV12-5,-,CASGLGTGELFF,TGTGCTAGTGGTTTAGGAACCGGGGAGCTGTTTTTT
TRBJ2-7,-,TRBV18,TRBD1,CASSPGQGANEQYF,TGTGCCAGCTCACCGGGACAGGGGGCGAACGAGCAGTACTTC
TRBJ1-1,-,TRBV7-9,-,CASSLALITSEAFF,TGTGCCAGCAGCTTAGCGCTCATAACTTCTGAAGCTTTCTTT
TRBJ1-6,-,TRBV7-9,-,CASSSPSEQFNSPLHF,TGTGCCAGCAGCTCCCCGAGTGAGCAGTTTAATTCACCCCTCCACTTT
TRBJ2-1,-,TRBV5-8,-,CASSLQGRLYNEQFF,TGTGCCAGCAGCTTGCAGGGTCGCCTCTACAATGAGCAGTTCTTC
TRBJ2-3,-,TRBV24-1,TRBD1,CATRDVRGQGRSQYF,TGTGCCACCAGGGATGTTCGGGGACAGGGCCGATCGCAGTATTTT
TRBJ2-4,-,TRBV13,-,CASSPIRGPKNIQYF,TGTGCCAGCAGCCCAATCCGGGGCCCCAAAAACATTCAGTACTTC
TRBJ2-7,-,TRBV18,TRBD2,CASSASSGPLDEQYF,TGTGCCAGCTCAGCGTCTAGCGGACCCTTGGACGAGCAGTACTTC
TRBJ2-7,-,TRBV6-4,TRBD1,CASRQGAYEQYF,TGTGCCAGCCGACAGGGGGCCTACGAGCAGTACTTC
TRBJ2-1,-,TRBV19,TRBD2,CASSRHLTGTSGSYNEQFF,TGTGCCAGTAGCCGACACTTGACCGGGACTAGCGGATCGTACAATGAGCAGTTCTTC
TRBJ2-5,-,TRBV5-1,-,CASSLEGLGETQYF,TGCGCCAGCAGCTTGGAGGGTTTGGGAGAGACCCAGTACTTC
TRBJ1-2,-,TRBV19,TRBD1,CASGTGGAYGYTF,TGTGCCAGCGGGACAGGGGGCGCCTATGGCTACACCTTC